Listed below are T cell receptor beta chains from one sample, sequenced in a study of OX40 agonist ivuxolimab in advanced cancers. Method: immunoSEQ multiplex PCR; TCRdb's copy keeps in-frame clones and lacks some. The sample holds tens of thousands of clones, over 65% seen once. Material: CD4+ or CD8+ T cells sorted from blood, obtained in a trial of the OX40 agonist ivuxolimab. Receptors were obtained from an adult with an advanced solid tumor such as melanoma, head and neck, liver or kidney cancer. The CDR3 runs from the conserved cysteine through the conserved F or W. Fields, in order: J gene, clone size, V gene, CDR3 protein. The size entry is marked missing in some rows and otherwise reads once, few, many or a size class.

>TRBJ1-3|-|TRBV7-9
CASSLVRSSGNTIYF
>TRBJ1-1|-|TRBV18
CASSGTGNLEAFF
>TRBJ2-5|few|TRBV6-5
CASSYSGTSSRETQYF
>TRBJ1-5|-|TRBV7-8
CASSLGRAAYNQPQHF
>TRBJ2-1|once|TRBV19
CASSMNKANEQFF
>TRBJ1-5|-|TRBV6-6
CASRQGQGAQPQHF
>TRBJ1-1|-|TRBV5-1
CASSLDRGNTEAFF
>TRBJ2-1|-|TRBV7-2
CASSAPAGRTGGRNEQFF
>TRBJ2-1|once|TRBV5-6
CASSNLFSAFF
>TRBJ2-3|-|TRBV5-1
CASSLSSADSTDTQYF
>TRBJ1-4|-|TRBV19
CASIGRYDSTNEKLFF
>TRBJ1-2|-|TRBV19
CASLTGAEPYGYTF
>TRBJ2-3|once|TRBV7-2
CASSLRLAGGRVDTQYF
>TRBJ1-1|-|TRBV7-9
CASSMVGPNTEAFF
>TRBJ2-1|-|TRBV5-5
CASSLDRDDEQFF